This T cell receptor beta chain stems from a study of B cell selection in AIRE deficiency. V lost 1 base to trimming and J lost 9 bases, with 16 bases between them. CDR1 SGHDN and CDR2 FVKESK come from the germline V gene. This CDR3 is 15 amino acids long. Assay used: immunoSEQ multiplex PCR; TCRdb lists only in-frame clones, some missing. This table holds 20,000 to 25,000 clones, about 94% found once. The count of this clone is one. The regulatory T cell sort gate was CD4+CD25hiCD127low/negative. The material sequenced was Tregs sorted from PBMCs. V and J are TRBV14 and TRBJ2-4; no firm D call. This clonotype was obtained from a human donor with AIRE deficiency. The CDR3 DNA reads TGTGCCAGCAGCCAAGCGACGGTCTCGCGAGCCATTCAGTACTTC. It codes for CASSQATVSRAIQYF.